What follows describes a single T cell receptor (beta chain). Given the absence of the conserved phenylalanine or tryptophan at the CDR3 end, a read error is likely. Treg sorting used a CD4+CD25+CD127-/low gate. V gave up 3 bases and J gave up 5 bases, with 23 bases separating them. This CDR3 comprises 18 residues. Germline CDR1 is SGDLS and CDR2 is YYNGEE. MiXCR was run by TCRdb on the 5' RACE reads, yielding one entry per CDR3 protein. Here the sample spans 35,000 to 50,000 distinct CDR3 sequences, roughly a fifth being singletons. The specimen was Tregs sorted from blood. The TCR originated in a female donor with breast cancer. The rearrangement joins TRBV9 to TRBJ2-2; the D gene is possibly TRBD1 (5 bases). In DNA form, the CDR3 reads TGTGCCAGCAGCGCAACAGTGGTTCGGCAGGGTGCTACCGGGGAGCTGTTTCTT. Its translation is CASSATVVRQGATGELFL.